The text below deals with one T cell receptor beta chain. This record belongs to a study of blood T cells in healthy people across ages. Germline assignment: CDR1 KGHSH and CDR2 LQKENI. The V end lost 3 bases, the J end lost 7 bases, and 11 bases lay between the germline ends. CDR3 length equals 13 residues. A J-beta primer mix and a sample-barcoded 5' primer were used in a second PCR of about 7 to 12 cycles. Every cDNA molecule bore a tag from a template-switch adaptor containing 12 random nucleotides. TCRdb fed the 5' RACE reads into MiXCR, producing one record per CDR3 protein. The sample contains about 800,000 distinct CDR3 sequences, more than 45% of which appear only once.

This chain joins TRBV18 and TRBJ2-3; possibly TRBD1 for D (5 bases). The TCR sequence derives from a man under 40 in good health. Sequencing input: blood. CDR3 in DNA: TGTGCCAGCTCACCGACAGATATCTATACGCAGTATTTT. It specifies CASSPTDIYTQYF.